A single sample is the source of the 5 T cell receptor beta chains below, sequenced in a study of T-cell reconstitution after alpha-beta-depleted transplantation in children. A TCRbeta library incorporating unique molecular identifiers was prepared. MiXCR, run by TCRdb on the PCR reads, gives a single entry per CDR3 protein. The table has 300,000 or so distinct CDR3 sequences, approximately 20% seen once. This sample comprised PBMCs, mostly from graft donor cells, obtained 180 days after TCRalphabeta/CD19-depleted stem cell transplant. Every receptor here comes from a male patient aged 10-17 years who had a stem cell transplant for acute lymphoblastic leukemia, so the T cells may come from the graft donor.

This chain joins TRBV7-8 and TRBJ2-2; D might be TRBD1 (5 bases). Germline CDR1 SGHVS, CDR2 FQNEAQ. CDR3 size: 17 residues. V shed 0 bases and J shed 2 bases, with 13 bases lying between them. DNA for the CDR3: TGTGCCAGCAGCTTAGCCAGGGAACTCGCCAACACCGGGGAGCTGTTTTTT. It is translated as CASSLARELANTGELFF.

The CDR3 spells CASSWGLAGVKFF. CDR3 coding DNA: TGTGCCAGCAGTTGGGGACTAGCGGGAGTTAAGTTCTTC. The chain links TRBV6-5 to TRBJ2-1; 14 nucleotides line up with TRBD2. The CDR3 has 13 residues. V shed 4 bases and J 14 bases; nucleotides not matched to a gene: 4. Germline-derived CDR1 and CDR2 are MNHEY and SVGAGI.

This sequence joins TRBV29-1 and TRBJ1-5; D is possibly TRBD1 (5 bases). Per germline, CDR1 SQVTM and CDR2 ANQGSEA. V was clipped by 6 bases and J by 2 bases, with 14 bases between them. The CDR3 contains 14 residues. CDR3 amino acids: CSVAGDGGNQPQHF. In DNA form, the CDR3 reads TGCAGCGTAGCCGGGGACGGGGGCAATCAGCCCCAGCATTTT.

V is TRBV12-5 and J is TRBJ2-7; 11 bases are shared with TRBD2. Germline CDR1 is LGHNT and CDR2 is FRNRAP. J was trimmed by 9 bases and V by 5 bases; bases with no gene match: 18. CDR3 length: 17 residues. CDR3 nucleotides: TGTGCTAGTGGTACTTCTCTGGGACTAGCGGATCCGAACGGGCAGTACTTC. Its protein is CASGTSLGLADPNGQYF.

The chain has TRBV7-6 and TRBJ1-1; D is undetermined. The germline V and J ends were trimmed by 3 bases and 4 bases, with 18 bases remaining between them. This CDR3 has 16 amino acids. Germline lookup yields CDR1 SGHVS and CDR2 FNYEAQ. The CDR3 sequence: CASSFLAGFRPTEAFF. CDR3 DNA sequence: TGTGCCAGCAGCTTCCTAGCAGGCTTTCGCCCCACTGAAGCTTTCTTT.